These T cell receptor beta chains were read from a single sample in a study of CD8 T cells in Susac syndrome. TCRdb ran MiXCR on the immunoSEQ multiplex PCR reads and lists one entry per CDR3 protein. The repertoire has about 60,000 distinct CDR3 sequences, about 92% of them found once; the top ten carry 0.15% to 0.2%. The sequenced sample consisted of CD8+ T cells from PBMCs. Source of these receptors: a human donor in good health. CDR3s include the opening cysteine and the closing phenylalanine or tryptophan. The D gene is left open where the match is weak. Not all rows give a size; the values are once, few, many and, for expanded clones, a class.

CDR3aa	CDR3nt	j_gene	abundance	d_gene	v_gene
CASSLAEGGEQYF	TGTGCCAGCAGCTTGGCCGAAGGGGGCGAGCAGTACTTC	TRBJ2-7	-	-	TRBV5-4
CSARDGREQYF	TGCAGTGCTAGAGATGGAAGGGAGCAGTACTTC	TRBJ2-7	-	-	TRBV20-1
CAISEASGGAYEQYF	TGTGCCATCAGTGAGGCTAGCGGGGGTGCCTACGAGCAGTACTTC	TRBJ2-7	once	TRBD2	TRBV10-3
CASSSVERTEAFF	TGTGCCAGCAGCTCAGTCGAGCGTACTGAAGCTTTCTTT	TRBJ1-1	-	-	TRBV3-1
CASSELGWVAEQYF	TGTGCCAGCAGTGAATTGGGCTGGGTTGCCGAGCAGTACTTC	TRBJ2-7	-	-	TRBV2
CASSGVGVRNGYTF	TGCGCCAGCAGTGGAGTGGGGGTTCGAAATGGCTACACCTTC	TRBJ1-2	-	-	TRBV4-1
CASSDTSYEQYF	TGTGCCAGTAGTGACACCTCCTACGAGCAGTACTTC	TRBJ2-7	-	-	TRBV19
CASSQVLSDNEQFF	TGCGCCAGCAGCCAAGTGCTCTCCGACAATGAGCAGTTCTTC	TRBJ2-1	-	-	TRBV4-1
CASERQAEVTTYEQYF	TGTGCCAGCGAACGACAGGCAGAAGTAACAACTTACGAGCAGTACTTC	TRBJ2-7	-	-	TRBV2
CASSPQTRQGATGELFF	TGTGCCAGCAGCCCACAAACGCGACAGGGGGCGACCGGGGAGCTGTTTTTT	TRBJ2-2	-	TRBD1	TRBV11-2
CSVRPYLDSNYEQYF	TGCAGCGTTCGACCCTATCTGGACAGCAACTACGAGCAGTACTTC	TRBJ2-7	-	-	TRBV29-1
CASSQAIAGEQFF	TGTGCCAGCAGCCAAGCGATAGCGGGTGAGCAGTTCTTC	TRBJ2-1	-	TRBD2	TRBV4-2
CASSPHRGMANEKLFF	TGTGCCAGCAGCCCACACAGGGGTATGGCTAATGAAAAACTGTTTTTT	TRBJ1-4	-	TRBD1	TRBV3-1
CASSVGGAGEQETQYF	TGTGCCAGCAGCGTCGGAGGGGCAGGGGAACAAGAGACCCAGTACTTC	TRBJ2-5	-	-	TRBV9
CASSRQGEGQPQHF	TGTGCCAGCAGCAGACAGGGAGAGGGTCAGCCCCAGCATTTT	TRBJ1-5	-	TRBD1	TRBV7-9
CASSLENEQFF	TGTGCCAGCAGCTTGGAAAATGAGCAGTTCTTC	TRBJ2-1	-	-	TRBV5-5
CASSPKGGAQKEDTQYF	TGTGCCAGCAGCCCCAAAGGGGGAGCGCAAAAAGAAGATACGCAGTATTTT	TRBJ2-3	-	-	TRBV13
CASSPTGNTEAFF	TGTGCCAGCAGTCCGACAGGGAACACTGAAGCTTTCTTT	TRBJ1-1	-	-	TRBV27
CASGIDGESPLHF	TGTGCCAGTGGGATCGACGGGGAATCACCCCTCCACTTT	TRBJ1-6	-	-	TRBV19
CASSGAGGLPGVQYF	TGTGCCAGCAGTGGAGCCGGGGGGCTCCCAGGGGTGCAGTATTTT	TRBJ2-3	-	-	TRBV25-1
CASSAPGQAFEKLFF	TGTGCCAGCAGTGCGCCGGGACAGGCGTTTGAAAAACTGTTTTTT	TRBJ1-4	-	TRBD1	TRBV25-1